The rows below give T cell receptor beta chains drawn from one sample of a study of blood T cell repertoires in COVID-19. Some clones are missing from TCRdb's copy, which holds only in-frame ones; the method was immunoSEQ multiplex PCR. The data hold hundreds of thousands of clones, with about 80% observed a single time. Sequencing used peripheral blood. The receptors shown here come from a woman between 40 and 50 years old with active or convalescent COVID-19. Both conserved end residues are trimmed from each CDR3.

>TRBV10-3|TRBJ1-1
AIRPGHNTEAF
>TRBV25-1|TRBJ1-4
ASSGQGDSNEKLF
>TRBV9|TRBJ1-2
ASSPNHRIYGYT
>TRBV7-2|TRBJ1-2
ASSLGGTGNYGYT
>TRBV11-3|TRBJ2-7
ASSLVPLAGVNYEQY
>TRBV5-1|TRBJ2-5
ASSLGAGAQETQY
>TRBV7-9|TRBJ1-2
ASRTGGYGYT
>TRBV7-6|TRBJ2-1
ASSSGLAGNNEQF
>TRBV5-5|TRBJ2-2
ATRLLAETGELF
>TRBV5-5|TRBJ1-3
ASSLGGAGSGNTIY